Listed here are 21 T cell receptor beta chains from one sample, sequenced in a study of blood T cell repertoires in COVID-19. Data came from immunoSEQ multiplex PCR; TCRdb stores just in-frame clones and leaves some out. The sample lists 120,000 to 150,000 clones, almost 85% seen once, with around 3% in the top ten. The source material was peripheral blood. The receptor set was obtained from a man in his fifties with acute or convalescent COVID-19.

The chain recombines TRBV30 with TRBJ1-2; D call uncertain. The CDR3 totals 14 residues. Germline CDR1 and CDR2: GTSNPN and SVGIG (reference sequence). Trimming stripped 7 bases from V and 4 bases from J, with 19 bases between. CDR3 loop: CALQPIRHPYGYTF. The CDR3 coding sequence is TGTGCCTTGCAACCGATCCGACACCCCTATGGCTACACCTTC.

The chain has TRBV4-1 and TRBJ2-5, with 9 bases that match TRBD1. The CDR3 length is 15 residues. In germline, CDR1 is MGHRA, CDR2 YSYEKL. Trimming at V came to 0 bases and at J to 1 base, leaving 0 bases not matched to a gene. This chain's CDR3 is CASSQETGGQETQYF. CDR3 nucleotides: TGCGCCAGCAGCCAAGAGACAGGGGGCCAAGAGACCCAGTACTTC.

V is TRBV29-1 and J is TRBJ2-7, with D maybe TRBD1 (6 bases). The germline V and J ends were trimmed by 3 bases and 3 bases, with 9 bases remaining between them. The CDR3 is made up of 12 amino acids. CDR1 SQVTM and CDR2 ANQGSEA come from the germline V gene. CDR3 sequence: CSVDTGNYEQYF. CDR3 in DNA: TGCAGCGTTGATACAGGGAACTACGAGCAGTACTTC.

The V and J genes are TRBV6-1 and TRBJ1-2, with 7 bases aligning to TRBD1. From germline, CDR1 is MNHNS and CDR2 SASEGT. With 0 bases clipped from V and 4 bases from J, the junction kept 8 bases outside the gene matches. The CDR3 length is 16 residues. CDR3 protein: CASSEAPSQGSYGYTF. DNA of the CDR3: TGTGCCAGCAGTGAAGCCCCATCACAGGGGTCCTATGGCTACACCTTC.

V is TRBV11-1 and J is TRBJ2-1; 7 nucleotides match TRBD2. Per the germline V gene, CDR1 is SGHAT and CDR2 is FQDESV (reference sequence). This CDR3 region has 16 residues. V dropped 3 bases and J dropped 6; count of bases not matched to a gene: 11. CDR3 in amino acids: CASSFVGDYLSNEQFF. Written as DNA, the CDR3 is TGTGCCAGCAGCTTCGTGGGGGACTATCTATCCAATGAGCAGTTCTTC.

The J gene is TRBJ1-1, the V gene TRBV4-1; TRBD1 is a possible D gene (5 bases). The ends were cut back, 1 base at V and 5 bases at J, with 8 bases in the middle. The CDR3 totals 13 residues. Per germline, CDR1 MGHRA and CDR2 YSYEKL. CDR3 sequence: CASSQVRGTEAFF. As DNA, the CDR3 is TGCGCCAGCAGCCAAGTCCGGGGGACTGAAGCTTTCTTT.

The chain combines TRBV5-1 with TRBJ2-2; 7 bases fit TRBD1. This CDR3 is built from 16 residues. The germline V gene encodes CDR1 SGHRS and CDR2 YFSETQ. The ends lost 0 bases at V and 1 base at J; junction bases unmatched: 3. The CDR3 DNA is TGCGCCAGCAGCTTGGCCGGGACAGTGAACACCGGGGAGCTGTTTTTT. Translated, it gives CASSLAGTVNTGELFF.

V gene TRBV7-6 combines with J gene TRBJ2-1, with 8 bases that match TRBD1. V dropped 4 bases and J dropped 8; count of bases not matched to a gene: 10. Looked up from germline, CDR1 is SGHVS and CDR2 is FNYEAQ. This CDR3 is 15 amino acids long. The CDR3 sequence is CASSSTGTGTYEQFF. The CDR3 bases are TGTGCCAGCAGCTCCACCGGGACAGGTACCTATGAGCAGTTCTTC.

The V call is TRBV30, the J call TRBJ2-1; 9 positions match TRBD1. V was clipped by 4 bases and J by 2 bases; unmatched bases: 3. The CDR3 is 14 residues long. Per germline, CDR1 GTSNPN and CDR2 SVGIG (reference sequence). CDR3 nucleotide sequence: TGTGCCTGGAACACAGGGGGCGCCTACAATGAGCAGTTCTTC. It codes for CAWNTGGAYNEQFF.

This rearrangement joins TRBV19 to TRBJ2-3; a weak D match, TRBD2 (5 bases). The CDR3 runs 14 residues. Between the trimmed V and J ends, which lost 8 bases and 6 bases, there was a span of 18 bases. CDR1 and CDR2 (germline): LNHDA, SQIVND (reference sequence). The CDR3 sequence: CASAQVGVFDTQYF. CDR3 bases: TGTGCCAGTGCTCAGGTCGGGGTTTTTGATACGCAGTATTTT.

V gene TRBV28 combines with J gene TRBJ2-1, with 7 bases matching TRBD1. V was clipped by 7 bases and J by 2 bases; unmatched bases: 8. The CDR3 loop spans 15 amino acids. Germline-derived CDR1 and CDR2 are MDHEN and SYDVKM. The CDR3 DNA reads as TGTGCCAGCACCCGGGGAGACAGGGCCTACAATGAGCAGTTCTTC. Translating gives CASTRGDRAYNEQFF.

The chain recombines TRBV5-8 with TRBJ2-7, with 12 bases that match TRBD2. This CDR3 contains 17 residues. Germline V lookup: CDR1 SGHTS, CDR2 YDEGEE. With V trimmed by 4 bases and J by 0 bases, 8 bases remained unmatched. The CDR3 DNA is TGTGCCAGCAGCCCCACTAGCGGGAGGTCTGACTCCTACGAGCAGTACTTC. It yields the protein CASSPTSGRSDSYEQYF.

Only one count was recorded for this clone. The chain employs TRBV28 and TRBJ2-7; 14 bases are shared with TRBD2. Germline V gene lookup returns CDR1 MDHEN and CDR2 SYDVKM. This CDR3 has 15 amino acids. V dropped 7 bases and J dropped 2; count of bases not matched to a gene: 4. The CDR3 DNA sequence: TGTGCCAGCACCGGACTAGCGGGAGGACCCTACGAGCAGTACTTC. Its translation is CASTGLAGGPYEQYF.

This clone was found a few times. For the CDR3, the DNA is TGTGCCAGCAGCTTCGACACGAACACTGAAGCTTTCTTT. Translation: CASSFDTNTEAFF. The V call is TRBV7-9, the J call TRBJ1-1, with D uncertain. This CDR3 is 13 amino acids long. V was cut by 3 bases and J by 1 base, with 6 bases left in between. CDR1 is SEHNR, CDR2 FQNEAQ, per germline (reference sequence).

The chain carries TRBV28 and TRBJ1-1; possibly TRBD1 for D (5 bases). CDR1 and CDR2 from the germline V gene are MDHEN and SYDVKM. V was trimmed by 6 bases and J by 8 bases, leaving 13 bases between them. CDR3 length: 12 residues. CDR3 in DNA: TGTGCCAGCAGGTTACGACAGAAAGAAGCTTTCTTT. It encodes CASRLRQKEAFF.

CDR3 bases: TGTGCCTGGAGTCAGGGAACTGAAGCTTTCTTT. Translated, it gives CAWSQGTEAFF. This rearrangement joins TRBV30 to TRBJ1-1, with D perhaps TRBD1 (5 bases). Germline CDR1 GTSNPN, CDR2 SVGIG (reference sequence). The CDR3 covers 11 residues. Trimming took off 2 bases at V and 5 bases at J, with 6 bases between the two ends.

The chain is built from TRBV5-4 and TRBJ2-1; perhaps TRBD1 as D (6 bases). CDR3 length: 14 residues. V was cut by 2 bases and J by 9 bases, with 15 bases left in between. Germline CDR1 is SGHNT and CDR2 is YYREEE (reference sequence). The CDR3 DNA sequence: TGTGCCAGCAGCTTTCGGTCAGGGGCTTCTGAGCAGTTCTTC. Protein: CASSFRSGASEQFF.

The chain is built from TRBV15 and TRBJ2-7; D might be TRBD1 (6 bases). CDR3 length: 14 residues. The germline V gene has CDR1 LNHNV and CDR2 YYDKDF (reference sequence). V was cut by 1 base and J by 4 bases, with 11 bases left in between. The chain's CDR3 is CATSRGQDEYEQYF. CDR3 DNA sequence: TGTGCCACCAGCAGAGGACAGGATGAATACGAGCAGTACTTC.

The rearrangement uses TRBV10-2 and TRBJ2-7; no definite D call. The CDR3 length is 12 residues. Germline CDR1 and CDR2: WSHSY and SAAADI. Deletions cut 4 bases from V and 7 bases from J, with 11 bases between. CDR3 coding DNA: TGCGCCAGCAGTGTTGGTAGCCGAGAGCAGTACTTC. Its protein is CASSVGSREQYF.

The chain recombines TRBV14 with TRBJ2-7; the D is unclear. Germline V gene sequence: CDR1 SGHDN, CDR2 FVKESK. CDR3 size: 13 residues. V lost 2 bases, J lost 1 base, and 6 bases lay in between. CDR3 loop: CASSQTVSYEQYF. CDR3 nucleotides: TGTGCCAGCAGCCAAACGGTATCCTACGAGCAGTACTTC.

The chain is built from TRBV5-8 and TRBJ1-2; possible D gene TRBD1, 6 bases. Germline CDR1 reads SGHTS; CDR2 reads YDEGEE. Trimming left V 3 bases short and J 4 bases short, with 16 bases between. The CDR3 extends over 15 amino acids. CDR3 coding DNA: TGTGCCAGCAGCTGGGGGACACCAGTTTTCTATGGCTACACCTTC. Translating it yields CASSWGTPVFYGYTF.